This T cell receptor beta chain stems from a study of cytomegalovirus exposure and HLA in healthy donors. Study conclusions and caveats: Later on, an analysis found that several of the most significant clusters appeared to be linked to common viral pathogens, which included parvovirus B19. In an earlier analysis, in roughly 580 donors, most V segments appeared productive either ~87% or ~30% of the time.

About this clone: Its matching antigen is unknown.

This CDR3 is 20 amino acids long. Trimming pared 0 bases from V and 0 bases from J, leaving 21 bases between. Per germline, CDR1 LGHNA and CDR2 YSLEER. Primers: 60 Vbeta forward and 13 Jbeta reverse. TCRdb's copy holds only in-frame clones and misses some; the assay was immunoSEQ multiplex PCR. The sample consists of 130,000 to 150,000 clones, 70% to 85% of them appearing once. This sequence was found in a woman aged 60-70 years in good health and CMV-seropositive. The chain is built from TRBV4-3 and TRBJ1-3, with D unresolved. Material: PBMCs. This chain's CDR3 is CASSQDPRQRDRSSGNTIYF. CDR3 in DNA: TGCGCCAGCAGCCAAGATCCGAGGCAGCGGGATCGGTCCTCTGGAAACACCATATATTTT.